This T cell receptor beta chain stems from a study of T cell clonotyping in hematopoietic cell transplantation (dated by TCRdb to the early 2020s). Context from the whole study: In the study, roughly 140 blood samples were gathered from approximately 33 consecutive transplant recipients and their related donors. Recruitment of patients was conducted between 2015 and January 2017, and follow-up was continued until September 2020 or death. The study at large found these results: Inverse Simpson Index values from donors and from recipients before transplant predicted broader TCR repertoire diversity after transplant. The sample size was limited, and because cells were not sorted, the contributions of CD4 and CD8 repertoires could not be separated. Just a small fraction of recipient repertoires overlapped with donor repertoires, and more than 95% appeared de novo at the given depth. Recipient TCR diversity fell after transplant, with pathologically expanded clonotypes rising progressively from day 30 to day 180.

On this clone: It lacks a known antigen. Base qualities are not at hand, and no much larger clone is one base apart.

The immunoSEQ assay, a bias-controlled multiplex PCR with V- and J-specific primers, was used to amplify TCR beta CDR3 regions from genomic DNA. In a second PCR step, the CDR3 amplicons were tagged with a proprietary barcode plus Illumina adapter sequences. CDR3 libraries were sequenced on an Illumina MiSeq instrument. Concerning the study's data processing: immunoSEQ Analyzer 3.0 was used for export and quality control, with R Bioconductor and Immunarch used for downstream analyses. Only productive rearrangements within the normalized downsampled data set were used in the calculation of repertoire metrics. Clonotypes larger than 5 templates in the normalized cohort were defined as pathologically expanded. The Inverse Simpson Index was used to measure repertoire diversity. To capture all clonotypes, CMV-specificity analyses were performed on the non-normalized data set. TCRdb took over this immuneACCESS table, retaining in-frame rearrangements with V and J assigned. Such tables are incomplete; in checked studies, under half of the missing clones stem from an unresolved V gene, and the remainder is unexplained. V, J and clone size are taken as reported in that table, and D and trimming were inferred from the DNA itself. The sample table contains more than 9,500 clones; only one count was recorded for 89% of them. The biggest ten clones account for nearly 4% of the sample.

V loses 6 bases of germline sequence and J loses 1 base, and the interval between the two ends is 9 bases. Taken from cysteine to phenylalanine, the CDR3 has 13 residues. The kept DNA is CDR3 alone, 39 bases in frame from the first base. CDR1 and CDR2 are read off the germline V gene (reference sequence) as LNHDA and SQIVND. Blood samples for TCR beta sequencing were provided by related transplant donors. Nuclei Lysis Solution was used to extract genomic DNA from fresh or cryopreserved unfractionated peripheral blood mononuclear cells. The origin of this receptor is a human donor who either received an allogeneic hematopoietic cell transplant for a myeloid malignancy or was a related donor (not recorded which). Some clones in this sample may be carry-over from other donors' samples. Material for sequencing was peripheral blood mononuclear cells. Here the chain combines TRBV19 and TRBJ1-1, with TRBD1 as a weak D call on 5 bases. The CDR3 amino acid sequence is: CASSFTGNTEAFF. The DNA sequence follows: TGTGCCAGTAGCTTTACAGGGAACACTGAAGCTTTCTTT.